A single sample is the source of the 25 T cell receptor beta chains below, sequenced in a study of T-cell reconstitution after alpha-beta-depleted transplantation in children (dated by TCRdb to 2016 to 2017). Receptors were amplified or captured by PCR. Sequencer: Illumina HiSeq 2500. TCR library preparation used molecular barcoding, with unique molecular identifiers applied to normalize quantification of the TCRbeta repertoire. TCRdb took the public reads, trimmed them with fastp at Q25, ran MiXCR for clone calling and kept in-frame beta chains. A single entry per CDR3 protein holds the most common genes and DNA from its merged rows. Across this sample there are just over 200,000 distinct CDR3 sequences, with about 8.2% seen only once. The ten largest account for approximately 40% of the sample. The sample's treatment or condition, from its label and the paper: allogeneic hematopoietic cell transplantation with graft depleted of TCRalphabeta T cells and CD19 B cells.

The material sequenced was PBMCs, mostly from graft donor cells, taken 360 days after TCRalphabeta/CD19-depleted stem cell transplant. These receptors were obtained from a male patient under 10 years old who had a stem cell transplant for acute myeloid leukemia, so the T cells may come from the graft donor.

The chain combines TRBV18 with TRBJ2-7, with D tentatively TRBD1 (6 bases). Germline values: CDR1 KGHSH, CDR2 LQKENI. The CDR3 runs to 14 residues. V shed 2 bases and J shed 5 bases, with 13 bases lying between them. The CDR3 region has the DNA TGTGCCAGCTCACCATTCACAGGGAGCCACGAGCAGTACGTC. It encodes CASSPFTGSHEQYV.

This clonotype occurred many times. V gene TRBV20-1 combines with J gene TRBJ2-6; no definite D call. This CDR3 has 18 residues. Trimming shortened V by 0 bases and J by 0 bases, and 15 bases separated the two germline ends. The germline V gene encodes CDR1 DFQATT and CDR2 SNEGSKA (reference sequence). CDR3 protein: CSARDRLDIVSGANVLTF. The CDR3 DNA is TGCAGTGCTAGAGACCGCCTCGACATTGTCTCTGGGGCCAACGTCCTGACTTTC.

CDR3 in amino acids: CASSFSYDTYEQYV. CDR3 coding DNA: TGCGCCAGCAGCTTCAGTTACGACACCTACGAGCAGTACGTC. The chain carries TRBV5-1 and TRBJ2-7; D not resolved. CDR1 SGHRS and CDR2 YFSETQ come from the germline V gene. Trimming cost V 2 bases and J 2 bases, with 11 bases left between them. The CDR3 length is 14 residues.

This clonotype appeared a few times. The rearrangement joins TRBV29-1 to TRBJ2-6; 9 bases align to TRBD1. Per the germline V gene, CDR1 is SQVTM and CDR2 is ANQGSEA. CDR3 length equals 15 residues. V shed 4 bases and J 1 base; nucleotides not matched to a gene: 2. CDR3 sequence: CSVGGQGSGANVLTF. The CDR3 bases are TGCAGCGTTGGAGGACAGGGGTCTGGGGCCAACGTCCTGACTTTC. Full variable domain (missing parts from reference TRBV29-1 and TRBJ2-6): SAVISQKPSRDICQRGTSLTIQCQVDSQVTMMFWYRQQPGQSLTLIATANQGSEATYESGFVIDKFPISRPNLTFSTLTVSNMSPEDSSIYLCSVGGQGSGANVLTFGAGSRLTVL.

V usage is TRBV2 and J usage is TRBJ2-1, with no clear D. The CDR3 has 13 residues. The V end was cut by 8 bases, the J end by 4 bases, with 12 bases between. CDR1 and CDR2 from the germline V gene are SNHLY and FYNNEI. CDR3 region: CASGVLRYNEQFF. The CDR3 bases are TGTGCCAGCGGGGTCTTAAGGTACAATGAGCAGTTCTTC.

The chain carries TRBV7-2 and TRBJ2-7; 11 nucleotides agree with TRBD2. Germline assignment: CDR1 SGHTA and CDR2 FQGNSA. Trimming at V came to 4 bases and at J to 7 bases, leaving 15 bases not matched to a gene. The CDR3 has 17 residues. The CDR3 DNA is TGTGCCAGCAGCTCACCCCAGGATAGCGGGAGGGCCAAAGAGCAGTACTTC. This translates into CASSSPQDSGRAKEQYF.

This clonotype was picked up many times. This sequence joins TRBV12-3 or TRBV12-4 and TRBJ2-5, with 8 bases matching TRBD1. The ends lost 7 bases at V and 1 base at J; junction bases unmatched: 11. The CDR3 has 16 residues. The chain's CDR3 is CASTLGYRGAQETQYF. The CDR3 DNA follows: TGTGCCAGCACCTTGGGTTACAGGGGGGCCCAAGAGACCCAGTACTTC.

This clonotype was recorded a few times. The J gene is TRBJ2-1, the V gene TRBV12-3 or TRBV12-4; 11 bases align to TRBD2. Trimming cost V 6 bases and J 4 bases; bases outside gene matches: 8. The CDR3 runs 16 residues. This chain's CDR3 is CASSPPGLAVYNEQFF. As DNA, the CDR3 is TGTGCCAGCAGCCCACCGGGACTAGCGGTATACAATGAGCAGTTCTTC.

This clonotype was recorded a few times. The chain links TRBV11-1 to TRBJ2-1, with TRBD2 matching 8 bases. V lost 2 bases and J lost 5; bases outside the gene matches: 14. The CDR3 totals 18 residues. The germline gives CDR1 SGHAT, CDR2 FQDESV (reference sequence). The CDR3 here is CASSLRWTGGRFDNEQFF. CDR3 coding DNA: TGTGCCAGCAGCTTACGGTGGACGGGGGGGCGTTTTGACAATGAGCAGTTCTTC.

This clonotype was found a few times. The V gene is TRBV18, the J gene TRBJ2-4; perhaps TRBD1 as D (5 bases). Germline CDR1 KGHSH, CDR2 LQKENI. With 2 bases removed from V and 2 bases from J, the gap between germline ends came to 7 bases. The CDR3 length is 14 residues. CDR3 in DNA: TGTGCCAGCTCACCAGGGGCGTCCAAAAACATTCAGTACTTC. This gives the protein CASSPGASKNIQYF. Looking up the rest from reference TRBV18 and TRBJ2-4 gives the full variable domain: NAGVMQNPRHLVRRRGQEARLRCSPMKGHSHVYWYRQLPEEGLKFMVYLQKENIIDESGMPKERFSAEFPKEGPSILRIQQVVRGDSAAYFCASSPGASKNIQYFGAGTRLSVL.

This clonotype was picked up many times. V and J are TRBV5-1 and TRBJ1-3; 7 nucleotides agree with TRBD1. The CDR3 length is 18 residues. From germline, CDR1 is SGHRS and CDR2 YFSETQ. V shed 1 base, J shed 0 bases, and the junction held 10 bases outside the gene matches. CDR3 in DNA: TGCGCCAGCAGCTTGACCCCCCGGACAGGAAGCTCTGGAAACACCATATATTTT. Encoded protein: CASSLTPRTGSSGNTIYF.

The table lists this clonotype with many counts. V usage is TRBV18 and J usage is TRBJ1-1; TRBD1 might be the D (5 bases). V was trimmed by 3 bases and J by 7 bases, leaving 9 bases between them. Germline V gene lookup returns CDR1 KGHSH and CDR2 LQKENI. The CDR3 spans 12 residues. As DNA, the CDR3 is TGTGCCAGCTCACCGCCCGGGGGTGAAGCTTTCTTT. This encodes CASSPPGGEAFF.

Many counts were recorded for this clonotype. This chain joins TRBV12-3 or TRBV12-4 and TRBJ2-1; 7 bases are shared with TRBD1. The ends lost 8 bases at V and 10 bases at J; junction bases unmatched: 8. The CDR3 has 12 residues. CDR3 in DNA: TGTGCCAGCCGGGACAGCAGCGTCGAGCAGTTCTTC. Residues: CASRDSSVEQFF.

This clonotype was recorded at least ten times. The chain recombines TRBV20-1 with TRBJ2-5, with 10 bases that match TRBD2. The CDR3 has 17 residues. CDR1 is DFQATT and CDR2 is SNEGSKA in the germline V gene (reference sequence). The V segment lost 5 bases and the J segment 1 base; nucleotides outside the gene matches: 13. The CDR3 reads CSAWNYTSGEFQETQYF. DNA for the CDR3: TGCAGTGCTTGGAATTATACTAGCGGGGAATTCCAAGAGACCCAGTACTTC.

This clonotype turned up a few times. J is TRBJ1-3 and V is TRBV25-1; D remains unclear. The CDR3 is 14 amino acids. CDR1 and CDR2 (germline): MGHDK, SYGVNS. V lost 2 bases to trimming and J lost 4 bases, with 9 bases between them. The CDR3 DNA is TGTGCCAGCAGTGAAGGGCTTATGGGAAACACCATATATTTT. Translation gives CASSEGLMGNTIYF. The full variable domain, in which reference TRBV25-1 and TRBJ1-3 provide the parts outside the CDR3, is EADIYQTPRYLVIGTGKKITLECSQTMGHDKMYWYQQDPGMELHLIHYSYGVNSTEKGDLSSESTVSRIRTEHFPLTLESARPSHTSQYLCASSEGLMGNTIYFGEGSWLTVV.

This clonotype was seen at least ten times. The V gene is TRBV9, the J gene TRBJ1-3; D call uncertain. CDR1 and CDR2 from the germline V gene are SGDLS and YYNGEE. CDR3 length: 15 amino acids. V dropped 3 bases and J dropped 2 bases, with 12 bases sitting between them. The CDR3 coding sequence is TGTGCCAGCAGCGCCGTCCCTGGAGCTGGAAACACCATATATTTT. Amino acids: CASSAVPGAGNTIYF.

This clonotype has only a few counts. V gene TRBV20-1 combines with J gene TRBJ2-5; 10 bases align to TRBD2. Germline CDR1 is DFQATT and CDR2 is SNEGSKA (reference sequence). The junction had 9 bases not matched to a gene; V was cut back by 0 bases and J by 5 bases. CDR3 length: 16 amino acids. CDR3 bases: TGCAGTGCTAGAGATTTGGCTAGCGGGAGAGGGGAGACCCAGTACTTC. Amino acids: CSARDLASGRGETQYF.

This clonotype has ten or more counts. The rearrangement joins TRBV5-1 to TRBJ2-1; TRBD1 is a possible D gene (6 bases). This CDR3 spans 15 amino acids. V was shortened by 3 bases and J by 2 bases, with 12 bases between the two germline ends. Looked up from germline, CDR1 is SGHRS and CDR2 is YFSETQ. The CDR3 loop reads CASSWTRTAYNEQFF. CDR3 nucleotide sequence: TGCGCCAGCAGCTGGACCCGGACAGCCTACAATGAGCAGTTCTTC. Full variable domain (rest looked up from reference TRBV5-1 and TRBJ2-1): KAGVTQTPRYLIKTRGQQVTLSCSPISGHRSVSWYQQTPGQGLQFLFEYFSETQRNKGNFPGRFSGRQFSNSRSEMNVSTLELGDSALYLCASSWTRTAYNEQFFGPGTRLTVL.

The CDR3 bases are TGCGCCAGCAGCTTGGCCAGGACGGAGCAGTTCTTC. Residues: CASSLARTEQFF. The rearrangement links TRBV5-1 to TRBJ2-1; no firm D call. The CDR3 covers 12 residues. Germline-derived CDR1 and CDR2 are SGHRS and YFSETQ. V gave up 0 bases and J gave up 10 bases, with 8 bases separating them.

There are a few counts of this clonotype. The V gene is TRBV5-1, the J gene TRBJ2-3; 10 bases match TRBD2. V was clipped by 3 bases and J by 1 base; unmatched bases: 5. Germline CDR1 and CDR2: SGHRS and YFSETQ. CDR3 length equals 16 residues. The DNA for the CDR3 is TGCGCCAGCAGCTCTCTAGCGGGGGTCGGCACAGATACGCAGTATTTT. Amino acid sequence: CASSSLAGVGTDTQYF. Full variable domain (missing parts from reference TRBV5-1 and TRBJ2-3): KAGVTQTPRYLIKTRGQQVTLSCSPISGHRSVSWYQQTPGQGLQFLFEYFSETQRNKGNFPGRFSGRQFSNSRSEMNVSTLELGDSALYLCASSSLAGVGTDTQYFGPGTRLTVL.

The sample holds many counts of this clonotype. This rearrangement joins TRBV24-1 to TRBJ2-1; D not resolved. Trimming pared 0 bases from V and 8 bases from J, leaving 7 bases between. The CDR3 is 13 amino acids. The germline gives CDR1 KGHDR, CDR2 SFDVKD. The CDR3 region is CATSDLDTDEQFF. For the CDR3, the DNA is TGTGCCACCAGTGATTTGGACACCGATGAGCAGTTCTTC.

In this sample, this clonotype turned up a few times. V usage is TRBV20-1 and J usage is TRBJ2-4; no definite D call. The V end lost 6 bases, the J end lost 3 bases, and 12 bases lay between the germline ends. The CDR3 length is 13 residues. Germline V gene sequence: CDR1 DFQATT, CDR2 SNEGSKA (reference sequence). The CDR3: CSARGKGKNIQYF. The CDR3 bases are TGCAGTGCCCGTGGGAAAGGCAAAAACATTCAGTACTTC.

This clonotype was observed at least ten times. The V call is TRBV11-2, the J call TRBJ2-7; 7 nucleotides match TRBD2. The CDR3 covers 12 residues. The junction had 8 bases not matched to a gene; V was cut back by 8 bases and J by 7 bases. Germline values: CDR1 SGHAT, CDR2 FQNNGV. Here the CDR3 reads CASSLLGREQYV. The CDR3, as DNA: TGTGCCAGCTCCCTCCTCGGGAGGGAGCAGTACGTC.

This chain connects TRBV2 to TRBJ2-3; 9 nucleotides align to TRBD1. CDR3 length equals 16 residues. CDR1 SNHLY and CDR2 FYNNEI come from the germline V gene. J lost 3 bases, V lost 1 base, and 5 bases had no gene match. The CDR3 nucleotides are TGTGCCAGCAGTGAAGGGACAGGGGTTGGGACAGATACGCAGTATTTT. Translated, it gives CASSEGTGVGTDTQYF.

This clonotype was seen more than once but under ten times. The V and J genes are TRBV24-1 and TRBJ1-6, with 9 bases lining up with TRBD1. V gave up 8 bases and J gave up 6 bases; unmatched junction bases: 10. The CDR3 contains 16 residues. Germline CDR1 and CDR2: KGHDR and SFDVKD. The CDR3 nucleotides read TGTGCCACCACCGTACAACAGGGGGCCTTTAATTCACCCCTCCACTTT. Translation: CATTVQQGAFNSPLHF.